A single sample gave rise to the 21 T cell receptor beta chains below, sequenced in a study of blood T cell repertoires in COVID-19. TCRdb keeps only in-frame clones here, not all; method: immunoSEQ multiplex PCR. Here the sample spans approximately 350,000 clones, around 83% being singletons. Sequencing was carried out using PBMCs or T cells enriched from blood (not recorded which). These receptors originate from a woman between 50 and 59 years old who had recovered from COVID-19.

The V call is TRBV6-5, the J call TRBJ1-5; D gene uncertain. V lost 7 bases and J lost 3, with 10 bases in between. Per germline, CDR1 MNHEY and CDR2 SVGAGI. There are 13 residues in the CDR3. CDR3 residues: CASTITYNQPQHF. CDR3 bases: TGTGCCAGCACCATAACCTACAATCAGCCCCAGCATTTT.

The V gene is TRBV4-3, the J gene TRBJ2-1, with TRBD2 matching 12 bases. The CDR3 is 19 residues long. Unmatched junction bases numbered 14, after V lost 1 base and J lost 7 bases. Germline CDR1 and CDR2: LGHNA and YSLEER. CDR3 loop: CASSQGASGGARTWNEQFF. The CDR3 DNA follows: TGCGCCAGCAGCCAAGGAGCTAGCGGGGGGGCCAGGACTTGGAATGAGCAGTTCTTC.

The genes are TRBV2 and TRBJ1-2; D is possibly TRBD1 (6 bases). Germline V gene lookup returns CDR1 SNHLY and CDR2 FYNNEI. The CDR3 runs to 14 residues. V was clipped by 7 bases and J by 2 bases, with 14 bases between them. CDR3 protein: CASNRDNRNYGYTF. CDR3 nucleotide sequence: TGTGCCAGCAACAGGGACAATAGGAACTATGGCTACACCTTC.

The chain joins TRBV6-5 to TRBJ1-1; TRBD1 matches 7 bases. Germline V gives CDR1 MNHEY, CDR2 SVGAGI. Unmatched junction bases numbered 10, after V lost 5 bases and J lost 7 bases. This CDR3 is built from 14 residues. The CDR3 DNA is TGTGCCAGCAGTCCCCGGAGGGGGCGATTTGAAGCTTTCTTT. It yields the protein CASSPRRGRFEAFF.

The gene calls are TRBV15 and TRBJ1-2, with D uncertain. This CDR3 contains 13 residues. Germline V gene lookup returns CDR1 LNHNV and CDR2 YYDKDF (reference sequence). V lost 1 base and J 7 bases, leaving 10 bases between the germline ends. The DNA for the CDR3 is TGTGCCACCAGCAGAGGAACAGATCCTGGCTACACCTTC. It encodes CATSRGTDPGYTF.

The genes are TRBV6-4 and TRBJ2-1, with TRBD2 matching 9 bases. This CDR3 has 16 residues. The germline gives CDR1 MRHNA, CDR2 SNTAGT. The trim removed 0 bases at V and 7 bases at J, leaving 7 bases unmatched. CDR3 bases: TGTGCCAGCAGTGACTCGTTTAGCGGGAGTAGAAATGAGCAGTTCTTC. Amino acids: CASSDSFSGSRNEQFF.

The chain combines TRBV5-4 with TRBJ2-7; 8 bases are shared with TRBD2. This CDR3 has 16 residues. The V gene end was trimmed by 0 bases and the J gene end by 7 bases; junction bases not matched to a gene: 12. Germline lookup yields CDR1 SGHNT and CDR2 YYREEE (reference sequence). The CDR3 bases are TGTGCCAGCAGCTTGGTGGGAACTAGCGGAGGGAGGGAGCAGTACTTC. Translation: CASSLVGTSGGREQYF.

The chain is built from TRBV20-1 and TRBJ2-5; a possible D gene is TRBD1 (6 bases). The germline gives CDR1 DFQATT, CDR2 SNEGSKA (reference sequence). V lost 3 bases and J lost 5, with 16 bases in between. This CDR3 comprises 14 residues. The CDR3 DNA reads TGCAGTGCTAGTAGGGCAGGGGTAGCGGAGACCCAGTACTTC. Residues: CSASRAGVAETQYF.

This clone was seen once. The chain is built from TRBV3-1 (or the pseudogene TRBV3-2) and TRBJ2-7, with D possibly TRBD1 on 5 matching bases. CDR1 is LGHDT, CDR2 YNNKEL, per germline (reference sequence). There are 15 residues in the CDR3. Deletions cut 6 bases from V and 1 base from J, with 16 bases between. CDR3 bases: TGTGCCAGCAGAGGGGTACTGTGGGGATCCTACGAGCAGTACTTC. This translates into CASRGVLWGSYEQYF.

V is TRBV30 and J is TRBJ2-5; a possible D gene is TRBD2 (5 bases). Trimming removed 2 bases from V and 1 base from J, with 11 bases in between. The CDR3 length is 14 residues. CDR1 GTSNPN and CDR2 SVGIG come from the germline V gene (reference sequence). CDR3 sequence reads: CAWSLGRAQETQYF. CDR3 nucleotide sequence: TGTGCCTGGAGTCTAGGGCGGGCCCAAGAGACCCAGTACTTC.

V is TRBV5-8 and J is TRBJ1-2; 9 bases are a match to TRBD1. The CDR3 is 15 residues long. With V trimmed by 5 bases and J by 2 bases, 7 bases remained unmatched. Germline CDR1 SGHTS, CDR2 YDEGEE. The CDR3 DNA reads TGTGCCAGCAGACTAGCCGGGACAGGGAACTATGGCTACACCTTC. This sequence encodes CASRLAGTGNYGYTF.

In its sample, this clone was seen once. The CDR3 bases are TGCGCCAGCAGCCCGAGACAGAGCTCTGGAAACACCATATATTTT. It codes for CASSPRQSSGNTIYF. The rearrangement joins TRBV5-1 to TRBJ1-3, with TRBD1 as a possible D gene (5 bases). Germline CDR1 and CDR2: SGHRS and YFSETQ. The V and J ends lost 4 bases and 0 bases respectively, with 11 bases between them. The CDR3 has 15 residues. The complete variable domain, with remaining parts taken from reference TRBV5-1 and TRBJ1-3, reads KAGVTQTPRYLIKTRGQQVTLSCSPISGHRSVSWYQQTPGQGLQFLFEYFSETQRNKGNFPGRFSGRQFSNSRSEMNVSTLELGDSALYLCASSPRQSSGNTIYFGEGSWLTVV.

In this sample, this clone turned up once. The chain links TRBV5-6 to TRBJ2-2, with D possibly TRBD1 on 5 matching bases. The germline CDR1 and CDR2 sequences are SGHDT and YYEEEE. The CDR3 runs 16 residues. V shed 4 bases and J shed 5 bases, with 18 bases lying between them. This chain's CDR3 is CASSPGWQGDTGELFF. The CDR3 bases are TGTGCCAGCAGCCCTGGGTGGCAGGGCGATACCGGGGAGCTGTTTTTT.

At least ten counts were recorded for this clone. The chain links TRBV7-9 to TRBJ2-3; possibly TRBD2 for D (5 bases). CDR1 is SEHNR and CDR2 is FQNEAQ in the germline V gene (reference sequence). This CDR3 region has 16 residues. The germline V and J ends were trimmed by 4 bases and 2 bases, with 16 bases remaining between them. CDR3 nucleotide sequence: TGTGCCAGCAGCTCCTCCCTAGTGGGAGCCACAGATACGCAGTATTTT. Translation: CASSSSLVGATDTQYF.

This rearrangement joins TRBV20-1 to TRBJ1-2; possible D gene TRBD1, 6 bases. Trimming took off 3 bases at V and 2 bases at J, with 13 bases between the two ends. The CDR3 runs 14 residues. Looked up from germline, CDR1 is DFQATT and CDR2 is SNEGSKA (reference sequence). Here the CDR3 DNA reads TGCAGTGCTAGTAGGGGGGGCGGGAACTATGGCTACACCTTC. Translation: CSASRGGGNYGYTF.

The CDR3 DNA follows: TGTGCCAGCAGCGACCCCAGGGGGCGCTTGGAGACCCAGTACTTC. Its protein product is CASSDPRGRLETQYF. The chain joins TRBV5-6 to TRBJ2-5, with 8 bases fitting TRBD1. Trimming cost V 4 bases and J 5 bases; bases outside gene matches: 10. CDR1 and CDR2 from the germline V gene are SGHDT and YYEEEE. There are 15 residues in the CDR3. The full variable domain, rest sourced from reference TRBV5-6 and TRBJ2-5, is DAGVTQSPTHLIKTRGQQVTLRCSPKSGHDTVSWYQQALGQGPQFIFQYYEEEERQRGNFPDRFSGHQFPNYSSELNVNALLLGDSALYLCASSDPRGRLETQYFGPGTRLLVL.

The chain recombines TRBV7-8 with TRBJ2-7; 9 bases match TRBD2. The CDR3 has 14 residues. Trimming at V came to 8 bases and at J to 0 bases, leaving 5 bases not matched to a gene. Germline V gene lookup returns CDR1 SGHVS and CDR2 FQNEAQ. The CDR3 DNA reads as TGTGCCAGCGGTCTAGCGGGAAGCTCCTACGAGCAGTACTTC. It translates to CASGLAGSSYEQYF.

There are a few counts of this clone. The rearrangement links TRBV19 to TRBJ1-2; possibly TRBD1 for D (5 bases). Between the trimmed V and J ends, which lost 5 bases and 5 bases, there was a span of 18 bases. The CDR3 loop spans 15 amino acids. CDR1 is LNHDA, CDR2 SQIVND, per germline (reference sequence). This CDR3 is CASSLVSGTDYGYTF. The CDR3 bases are TGTGCCAGTAGTCTTGTATCCGGGACTGATTATGGCTACACCTTC.

V is TRBV7-2 and J is TRBJ1-1; unclear D gene. Germline V gene data show CDR1 as SGHTA and CDR2 as FQGNSA. The CDR3 sequence is 15 residues long. V was clipped by 1 base and J by 7 bases, with 16 bases between them. This chain's CDR3 is CASSLERLRPGEAFF. DNA of the CDR3: TGTGCCAGCAGCTTAGAGAGGCTGAGGCCGGGTGAAGCTTTCTTT.

A word on this clone: This same CDR3 is encoded by further DNA sequences in the sample. The gene calls are TRBV5-4 and TRBJ2-3; 12 bases align to TRBD2. This CDR3 region has 14 residues. Germline V lookup: CDR1 SGHNT, CDR2 YYREEE (reference sequence). V dropped 4 bases and J dropped 6; count of bases not matched to a gene: 3. CDR3: CASSLAGGRDTQYF. In DNA form, the CDR3 reads TGTGCCAGCAGCCTAGCGGGGGGGCGCGATACGCAGTATTTT.

The gene calls are TRBV2 and TRBJ2-1; D gene uncertain. From germline, CDR1 is SNHLY and CDR2 FYNNEI. The CDR3 runs to 18 residues. Between the trimmed V and J ends, which lost 8 bases and 0 bases, there was a span of 23 bases. This CDR3 reads CASATPLDQSGSYNEQFF. The CDR3 DNA sequence: TGTGCCAGCGCAACCCCCCTTGACCAATCAGGCTCCTACAATGAGCAGTTCTTC.